This entry describes one T cell receptor (beta chain). This sample was taken from a study of Ad26.COV2.S vaccination and SARS-CoV-2 variants. Treatment given: around 19 received Ad26.COV2.S at low or high dose, single or two shots; about five received placebo; per-sample allocation not given. Material that was analyzed had been drawn on day 63 after the first vaccine or placebo injection. Measured with immunoSEQ multiplex PCR; TCRdb has only the in-frame clones, and not every one. The repertoire holds more than 300,000 clones, with 85% as singletons. Sequencing used peripheral blood, obtained in a trial of Ad26.COV2.S vaccine versus placebo. The sequence derives from a person between 18 and 65 years old who received the Ad26.COV2.S COVID-19 vaccine or a placebo.

CDR3 coding DNA: TGTGCCAGCAGTCGCAGGGGGCTGACGGAAATGGGCAATCAGCCCCAGCATTTT. It encodes CASSRRGLTEMGNQPQHF. The J gene is TRBJ1-5, the V gene TRBV28; 8 nucleotides align to TRBD1. J was trimmed by 2 bases and V by 5 bases; bases with no gene match: 14. The CDR3 has 18 residues. Per germline, CDR1 MDHEN and CDR2 SYDVKM.